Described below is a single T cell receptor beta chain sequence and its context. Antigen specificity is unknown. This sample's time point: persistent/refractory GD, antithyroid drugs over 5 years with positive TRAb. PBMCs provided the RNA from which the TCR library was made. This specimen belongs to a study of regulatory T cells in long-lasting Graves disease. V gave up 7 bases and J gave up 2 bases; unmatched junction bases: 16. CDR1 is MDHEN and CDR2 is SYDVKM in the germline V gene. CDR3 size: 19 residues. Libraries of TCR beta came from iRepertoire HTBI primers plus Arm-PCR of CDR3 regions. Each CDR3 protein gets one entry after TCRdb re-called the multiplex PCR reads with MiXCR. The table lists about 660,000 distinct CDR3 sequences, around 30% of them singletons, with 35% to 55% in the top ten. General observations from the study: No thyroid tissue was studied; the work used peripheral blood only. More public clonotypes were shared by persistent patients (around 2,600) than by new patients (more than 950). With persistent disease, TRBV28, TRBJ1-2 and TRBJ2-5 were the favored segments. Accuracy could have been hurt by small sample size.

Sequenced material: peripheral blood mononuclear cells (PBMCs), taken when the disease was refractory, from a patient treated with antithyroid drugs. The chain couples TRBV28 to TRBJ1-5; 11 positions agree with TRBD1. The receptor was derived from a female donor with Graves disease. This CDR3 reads CASTTQLVDRGPGNQPQHF. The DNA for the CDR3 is TGTGCCAGCACAACTCAGCTCGTGGACAGGGGGCCGGGCAATCAGCCCCAGCATTTT.